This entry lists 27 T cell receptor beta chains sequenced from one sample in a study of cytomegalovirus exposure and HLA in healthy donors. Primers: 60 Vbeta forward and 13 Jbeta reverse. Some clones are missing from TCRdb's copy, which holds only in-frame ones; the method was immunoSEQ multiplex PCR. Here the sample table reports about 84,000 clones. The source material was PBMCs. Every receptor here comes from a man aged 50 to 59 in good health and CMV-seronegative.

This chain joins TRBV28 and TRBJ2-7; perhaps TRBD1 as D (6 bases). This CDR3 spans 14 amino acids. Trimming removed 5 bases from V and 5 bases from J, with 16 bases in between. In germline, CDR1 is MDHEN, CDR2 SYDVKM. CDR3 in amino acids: CASSITGFSNEQYF. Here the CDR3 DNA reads TGTGCCAGCAGTATCACAGGGTTCAGCAACGAGCAGTACTTC.

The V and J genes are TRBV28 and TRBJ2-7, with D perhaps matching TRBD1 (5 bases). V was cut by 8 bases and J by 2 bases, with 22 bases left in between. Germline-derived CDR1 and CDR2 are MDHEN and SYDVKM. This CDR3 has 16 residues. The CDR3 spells CASARQPTFAPYEQYF. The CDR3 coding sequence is TGTGCCAGCGCCCGACAGCCGACATTCGCCCCCTACGAGCAGTACTTC.

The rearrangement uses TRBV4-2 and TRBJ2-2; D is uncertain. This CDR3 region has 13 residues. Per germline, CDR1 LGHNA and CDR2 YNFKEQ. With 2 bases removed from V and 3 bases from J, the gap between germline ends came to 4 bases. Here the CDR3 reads CASSQTDTGELFF. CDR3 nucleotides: TGTGCCAGCAGCCAAACGGACACCGGGGAGCTGTTTTTT.

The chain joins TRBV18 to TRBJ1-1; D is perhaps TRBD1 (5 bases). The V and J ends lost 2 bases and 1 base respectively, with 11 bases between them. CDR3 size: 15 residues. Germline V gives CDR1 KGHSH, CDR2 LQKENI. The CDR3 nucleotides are TGTGCCAGCTCACCAGGGTTTGGACAGAACACTGAAGCTTTCTTT. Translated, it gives CASSPGFGQNTEAFF.

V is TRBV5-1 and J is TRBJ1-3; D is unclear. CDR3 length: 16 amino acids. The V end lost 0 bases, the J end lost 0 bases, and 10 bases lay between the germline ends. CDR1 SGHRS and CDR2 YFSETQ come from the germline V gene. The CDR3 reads CASSLAPSVSGNTIYF. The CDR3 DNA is TGCGCCAGCAGCTTGGCCCCCTCCGTCTCTGGAAACACCATATATTTT.

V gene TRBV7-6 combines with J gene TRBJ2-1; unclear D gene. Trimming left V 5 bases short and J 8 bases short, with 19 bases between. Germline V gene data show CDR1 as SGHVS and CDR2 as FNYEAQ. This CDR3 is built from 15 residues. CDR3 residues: CASSRGPTSGHEQFF. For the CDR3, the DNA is TGTGCCAGCAGCCGTGGGCCTACCAGTGGGCATGAGCAGTTCTTC.

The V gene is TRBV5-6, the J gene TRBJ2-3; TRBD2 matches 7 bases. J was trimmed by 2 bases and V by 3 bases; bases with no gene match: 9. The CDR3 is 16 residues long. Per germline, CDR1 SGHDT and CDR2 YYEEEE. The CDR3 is CASSYLAGDLTDTQYF. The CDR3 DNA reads TGTGCCAGCAGCTACCTGGCGGGGGACCTCACAGATACGCAGTATTTT.

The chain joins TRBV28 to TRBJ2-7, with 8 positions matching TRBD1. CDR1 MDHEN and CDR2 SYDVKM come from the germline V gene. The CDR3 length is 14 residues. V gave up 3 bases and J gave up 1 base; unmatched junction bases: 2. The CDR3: CASSFGQGSYEQYF. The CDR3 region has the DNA TGTGCCAGCAGTTTCGGACAGGGATCCTACGAGCAGTACTTC.

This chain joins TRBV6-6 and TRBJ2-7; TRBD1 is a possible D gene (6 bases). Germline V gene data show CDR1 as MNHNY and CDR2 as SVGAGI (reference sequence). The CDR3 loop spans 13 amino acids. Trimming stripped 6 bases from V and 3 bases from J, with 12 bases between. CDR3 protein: CASRDSFYYEQYF. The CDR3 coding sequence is TGTGCCAGCAGGGACAGTTTCTACTACGAGCAGTACTTC.

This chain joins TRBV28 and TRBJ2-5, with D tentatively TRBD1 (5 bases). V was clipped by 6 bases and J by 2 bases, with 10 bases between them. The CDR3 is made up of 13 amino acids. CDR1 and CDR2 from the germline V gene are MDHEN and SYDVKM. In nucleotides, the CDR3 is TGTGCCAGCAGCCCCCGACAGCAAGAGACCCAGTACTTC. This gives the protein CASSPRQQETQYF.

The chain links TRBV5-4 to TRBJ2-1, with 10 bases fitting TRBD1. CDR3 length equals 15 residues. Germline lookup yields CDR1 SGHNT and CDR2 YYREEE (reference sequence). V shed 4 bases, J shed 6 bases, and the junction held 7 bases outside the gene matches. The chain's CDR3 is CASSTGQGGSNEQFF. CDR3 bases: TGTGCCAGCAGCACCGGACAGGGGGGGTCCAATGAGCAGTTCTTC.

CDR3 sequence (DNA): TGTGCCATCGTGCAGGGGGCAGGAAACACCATATATTTT. Translation: CAIVQGAGNTIYF. V gene TRBV10-3 combines with J gene TRBJ1-3; TRBD1 matches at 8 bases. The CDR3 spans 13 residues. The V gene's germline CDR1 is ENHRY and CDR2 SYGVKD. Trimming at V came to 8 bases and at J to 4 bases, leaving 4 bases not matched to a gene.

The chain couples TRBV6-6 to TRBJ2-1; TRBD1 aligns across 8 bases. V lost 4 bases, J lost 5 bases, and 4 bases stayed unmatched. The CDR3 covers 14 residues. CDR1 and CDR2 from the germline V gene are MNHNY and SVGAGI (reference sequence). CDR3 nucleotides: TGTGCCAGCAGTTCTGGACAGGGCCACAATGAGCAGTTCTTC. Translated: CASSSGQGHNEQFF.

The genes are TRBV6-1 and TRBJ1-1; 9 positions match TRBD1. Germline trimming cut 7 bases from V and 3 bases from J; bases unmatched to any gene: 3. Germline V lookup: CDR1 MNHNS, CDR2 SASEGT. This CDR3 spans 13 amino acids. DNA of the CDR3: TGTGCCAGCAATAGACAGGGGGACACTGAAGCTTTCTTT. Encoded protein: CASNRQGDTEAFF.

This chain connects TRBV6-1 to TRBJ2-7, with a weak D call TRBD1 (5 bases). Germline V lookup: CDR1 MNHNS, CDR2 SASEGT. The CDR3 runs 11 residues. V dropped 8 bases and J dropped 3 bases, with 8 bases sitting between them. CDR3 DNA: TGTGCCAGCCAACAGGTCTACGAGCAGTACTTC. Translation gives CASQQVYEQYF.

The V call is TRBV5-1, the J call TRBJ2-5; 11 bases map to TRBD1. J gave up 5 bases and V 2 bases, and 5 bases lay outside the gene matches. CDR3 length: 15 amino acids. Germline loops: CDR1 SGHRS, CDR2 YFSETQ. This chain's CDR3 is CASSLGTGGFETQYF. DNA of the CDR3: TGCGCCAGCAGCTTAGGGACAGGGGGATTTGAGACCCAGTACTTC.

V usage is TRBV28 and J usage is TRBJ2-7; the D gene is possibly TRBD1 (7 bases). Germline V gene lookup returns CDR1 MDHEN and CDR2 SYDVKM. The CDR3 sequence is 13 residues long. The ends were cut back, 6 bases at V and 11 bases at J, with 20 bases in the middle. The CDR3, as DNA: TGTGCCAGCAGCGATACCGCCGACAGGGAGGAGTACTTC. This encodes CASSDTADREEYF.

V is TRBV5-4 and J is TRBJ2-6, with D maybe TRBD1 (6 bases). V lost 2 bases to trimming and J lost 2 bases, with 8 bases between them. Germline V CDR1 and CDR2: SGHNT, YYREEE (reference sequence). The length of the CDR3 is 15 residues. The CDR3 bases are TGTGCCAGCAGCTTAAGGACAGCTGGGGCCAACGTCCTGACTTTC. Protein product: CASSLRTAGANVLTF.

The DNA of the CDR3 is TGTGCCAGCAGCCCAAGACCAGGGAAGGGAGAGACCCAGTACTTC. Encoded protein: CASSPRPGKGETQYF. The chain couples TRBV13 to TRBJ2-5; D may be TRBD1 (5 bases). CDR3 length: 15 amino acids. Germline V gives CDR1 PRHDT, CDR2 FYEKMQ (reference sequence). Trimming shortened V by 5 bases and J by 4 bases, and 17 bases separated the two germline ends. Full variable domain (outside the CDR3, taken from reference TRBV13 and TRBJ2-5): AAGVIQSPRHLIKEKRETATLKCYPIPRHDTVYWYQQGPGQDPQFLISFYEKMQSDKGSIPDRFSAQQFSDYHSELNMSSLELGDSALYFCASSPRPGKGETQYFGPGTRLLVL.

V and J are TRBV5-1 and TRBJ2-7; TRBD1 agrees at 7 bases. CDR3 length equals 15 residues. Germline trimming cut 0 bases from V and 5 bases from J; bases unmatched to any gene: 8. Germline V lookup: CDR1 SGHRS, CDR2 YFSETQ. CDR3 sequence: CASSLGQGVPDEQYF. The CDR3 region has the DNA TGCGCCAGCAGCTTGGGACAGGGCGTCCCTGACGAGCAGTACTTC.

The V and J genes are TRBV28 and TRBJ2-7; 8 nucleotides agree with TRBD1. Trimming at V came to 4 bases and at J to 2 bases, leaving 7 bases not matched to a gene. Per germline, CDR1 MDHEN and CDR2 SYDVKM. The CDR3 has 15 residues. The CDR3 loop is CASSSNRGSPYEQYF. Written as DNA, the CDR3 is TGTGCCAGCAGTTCAAACAGGGGGTCCCCCTACGAGCAGTACTTC.

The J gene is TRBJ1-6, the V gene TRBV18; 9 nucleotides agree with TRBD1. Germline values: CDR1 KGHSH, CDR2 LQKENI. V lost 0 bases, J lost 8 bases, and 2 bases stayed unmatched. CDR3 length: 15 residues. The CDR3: CASSPPQGADSPLHF. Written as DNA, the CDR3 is TGTGCCAGCTCACCACCACAGGGGGCTGATTCACCCCTCCACTTT.

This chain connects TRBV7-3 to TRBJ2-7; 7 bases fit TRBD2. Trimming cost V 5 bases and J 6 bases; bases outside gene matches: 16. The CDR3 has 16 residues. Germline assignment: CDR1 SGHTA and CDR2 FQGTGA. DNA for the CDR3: TGTGCCAGCAGCCCCACTGAGCGGGGACGGGGGTCCGAGCAGTACTTC. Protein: CASSPTERGRGSEQYF.

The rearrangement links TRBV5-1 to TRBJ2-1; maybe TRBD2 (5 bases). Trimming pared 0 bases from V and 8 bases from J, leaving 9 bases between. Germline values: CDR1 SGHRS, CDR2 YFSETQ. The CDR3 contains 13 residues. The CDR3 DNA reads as TGCGCCAGCAGCTTGGGGCTGAGGGATGAGCAGTTCTTC. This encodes CASSLGLRDEQFF.

The CDR3 DNA reads as TGTGCCAGCAATCCCGGGGGTTCCTATGGCTACACCTTC. Translation gives CASNPGGSYGYTF. The V call is TRBV7-9, the J call TRBJ1-2; possible D gene TRBD1, 5 bases. Germline V gene lookup returns CDR1 SEHNR and CDR2 FQNEAQ (reference sequence). Trimming cost V 7 bases and J 4 bases, with 13 bases left between them. The CDR3 runs to 13 residues.

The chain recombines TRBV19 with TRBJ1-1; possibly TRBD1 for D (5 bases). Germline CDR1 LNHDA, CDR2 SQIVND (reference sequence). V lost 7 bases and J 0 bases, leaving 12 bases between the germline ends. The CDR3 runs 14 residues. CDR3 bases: TGTGCCAGTAAAGGGGTGTGGATGAACACTGAAGCTTTCTTT. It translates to CASKGVWMNTEAFF.

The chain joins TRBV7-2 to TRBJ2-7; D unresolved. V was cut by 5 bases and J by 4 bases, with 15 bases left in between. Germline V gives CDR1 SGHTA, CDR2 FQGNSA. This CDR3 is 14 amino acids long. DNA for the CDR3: TGTGCCAGCAGCCAGCTAGTAGGCGCGTACGAGCAGTACTTC. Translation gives CASSQLVGAYEQYF.